These 27 T cell receptor beta chains were sequenced from one sample in a study of spatial heterogeneity in lung cancer. TCRdb re-derived calls from the 5' RACE reads in MiXCR, one entry per CDR3 protein. The data show about 13,000 distinct CDR3 sequences, about 5.6% seen once. Time point here: sample taken at primary tumor resection. The input material, whole RNA from tumor, nontumor lung or frozen PBMC, was sequenced unsorted. Sequences were derived from lung tumor tissue, sampled at surgery. The origin of the receptors is a human donor with early-stage non-small cell lung cancer.

This clonotype has ten or more counts. This beta chain slipped into a library made for alpha chains as a stray read, so its size is not meaningful. The V gene is TRBV12-3 or TRBV12-4, the J gene TRBJ2-2, with 8 bases identical to TRBD1. J lost 7 bases, V lost 5 bases, and 12 bases had no gene match. The CDR3 sequence is 16 residues long. The CDR3 region is CASSRGQGRWVGELFF. CDR3 bases: TGTGCCAGCAGTCGAGGACAGGGTCGTTGGGTCGGGGAGCTGTTTTTT.

About this clonotype itself: A library prepared for alpha chains yielded this beta chain as an off-target read; its size is of little meaning. The genes are TRBV3-1 and TRBJ1-1; D unresolved. Trimming pared 8 bases from V and 6 bases from J, leaving 10 bases between. CDR1 and CDR2 from the germline V gene are LGHDT and YNNKEL (reference sequence). CDR3 length equals 11 residues. CDR3 nucleotide sequence: TGTGCCAGCGGGAAAGGCGCTGAAGCTTTCTTT. It encodes CASGKGAEAFF. Together with reference TRBV3-1 and TRBJ1-1, the CDR3 gives the full variable domain: DTAVSQTPKYLVTQMGNDKSIKCEQNLGHDTMYWYKQDSKKFLKIMFSYNNKELIINETVPNRFSPKSPDKAHLNLHINSLELGDSAVYFCASGKGAEAFFGQGTRLTVV.

This clonotype was seen many times. This beta chain represents an off-target read in a library built for alpha chains; its size is of limited meaning. CDR3 nucleotide sequence: TGCGCCAGCAGCAAAGGACAGTCCCTTGAAGCTTTCTTT. This translates into CASSKGQSLEAFF. This chain links TRBV5-1 with TRBJ1-1; perhaps TRBD1 as D (6 bases). The V end was cut by 4 bases, the J end by 7 bases, with 14 bases between. This CDR3 contains 13 residues. Germline V CDR1 and CDR2: SGHRS, YFSETQ.

This clonotype was found many times. Being off target in a library aimed at alpha chains, this beta chain has a size of little meaning. J is TRBJ1-5 and V is TRBV7-9; perhaps TRBD1 as D (6 bases). CDR3 length: 15 residues. Trimming removed 5 bases at V and 6 bases at J, with 17 bases between. Germline lookup yields CDR1 SEHNR and CDR2 FQNEAQ (reference sequence). The CDR3 loop is CASSGEGGLGQPQHF. The CDR3 DNA sequence: TGTGCCAGCAGCGGGGAAGGGGGTTTGGGTCAGCCCCAGCATTTT.

This clonotype was seen repeatedly, ten times or more. Found in a library prepared for alpha chains, this beta chain is an off-target read, and its abundance has little meaning. This chain uses TRBV7-8 with TRBJ1-5, with a weak D call TRBD1 (6 bases). The V end lost 7 bases, the J end lost 0 bases, and 10 bases lay between the germline ends. The CDR3 runs to 14 residues. CDR1 SGHVS and CDR2 FQNEAQ come from the germline V gene. The CDR3 is CASNRGGSNQPQHF. CDR3 DNA: TGTGCCAGCAACCGAGGGGGTAGCAATCAGCCCCAGCATTTT.

Sample share makes this clonotype medium-sized (0.01 to 0.1%). Because the library targeted alpha chains, this beta chain is an off-target read whose size means little. This chain uses TRBV24-1 with TRBJ2-1, with a tentative D call TRBD2 (5 bases). Germline V gene sequence: CDR1 KGHDR, CDR2 SFDVKD. Trimming stripped 4 bases from V and 0 bases from J, with 15 bases between. CDR3 length: 17 residues. CDR3 in amino acids: CATSDTTGLSSYNEQFF. DNA of the CDR3: TGTGCCACCAGTGACACAACGGGGTTAAGCTCCTACAATGAGCAGTTCTTC.

This clonotype was found many times. This beta chain is a stray read from a library made for alpha chains; its abundance is not meaningful. The chain uses TRBV20-1 and TRBJ1-1; D is unclear. The germline V and J ends were trimmed by 1 base and 2 bases, with 8 bases remaining between them. From germline, CDR1 is DFQATT and CDR2 SNEGSKA (reference sequence). This CDR3 comprises 13 residues. CDR3 residues: CSARVTRNTEAFF. The CDR3 nucleotides read TGCAGTGCTAGAGTAACCAGAAACACTGAAGCTTTCTTT.

This clonotype was counted ten times or more. Little can be read into the size of this beta chain, an off-target read in a library designed for alpha chains. The chain joins TRBV7-2 to TRBJ1-4, with 7 nucleotides matching TRBD1. Germline assignment: CDR1 SGHTA and CDR2 FQGNSA. The CDR3 extends over 13 amino acids. V shed 4 bases, J shed 8 bases, and the junction held 4 bases outside the gene matches. The CDR3 is CASSSQGGEKLFF. The DNA for the CDR3 is TGTGCCAGCAGCTCCCAGGGGGGGGAAAAACTGTTTTTT.

By frequency in the sample, this clonotype is medium-sized (0.01 to 0.1%). This beta chain is a stray read from a library made for alpha chains; its abundance is not meaningful. The chain carries TRBV20-1 and TRBJ1-4, with D possibly matching TRBD1 (5 bases). V was pared by 6 bases and J by 8 bases, with 16 bases between. This CDR3 is 13 amino acids long. Germline V CDR1 and CDR2: DFQATT, SNEGSKA (reference sequence). DNA for the CDR3: TGCAGTGCCCTAGCCCCGAACAGGGAAAAACTGTTTTTT. Translated: CSALAPNREKLFF.

This clonotype was observed many times. This beta chain represents an off-target read in a library built for alpha chains; its size is of limited meaning. The V gene is TRBV7-2, the J gene TRBJ2-3; 8 bases match TRBD1. Germline V gene sequence: CDR1 SGHTA, CDR2 FQGNSA. J lost 0 bases, V lost 5 bases, and 7 bases had no gene match. The CDR3 runs to 16 residues. CDR3 residues: CASSIAGTGSTDTQYF. For the CDR3, the DNA is TGTGCCAGCAGCATTGCCGGGACAGGTAGCACAGATACGCAGTATTTT.

This clonotype was found many times. Since it is a stray read in a library aimed at alpha chains, this beta chain has a size that is not meaningful. The V call is TRBV7-9, the J call TRBJ1-1; unclear D gene. Looked up from germline, CDR1 is SEHNR and CDR2 is FQNEAQ (reference sequence). The V end lost 3 bases, the J end lost 6 bases, and 8 bases lay between the germline ends. CDR3 length equals 12 residues. The CDR3 spells CASSFNYPEAFF. The DNA for the CDR3 is TGTGCCAGCAGCTTCAATTACCCTGAAGCTTTCTTT. Variable domain in full (rest from reference TRBV7-9 and TRBJ1-1): DTGVSQNPRHKITKRGQNVTFRCDPISEHNRLYWYRQTLGQGPEFLTYFQNEAQLEKSRLLSDRFSAERPKGSFSTLEIQRTEQGDSAMYLCASSFNYPEAFFGQGTRLTVV.

Ten or more counts support this clonotype. Little can be read into the size of this beta chain, an off-target read in a library designed for alpha chains. The genes are TRBV7-8 and TRBJ1-4; D gene unclear. V was clipped by 4 bases and J by 8 bases, with 8 bases between them. Germline V gene lookup returns CDR1 SGHVS and CDR2 FQNEAQ. The CDR3 covers 12 residues. The CDR3 DNA follows: TGTGCCAGCAGCTCCCGAACCGAAAAACTGTTTTTT. It codes for CASSSRTEKLFF.

The table lists this clonotype with many counts. This beta chain is off target for a library built for alpha chains, so its abundance means little. The rearrangement uses TRBV7-9 and TRBJ1-2; maybe TRBD1 (6 bases). The CDR3 sequence is 14 residues long. V was clipped by 4 bases and J by 5 bases, with 14 bases between them. The germline gives CDR1 SEHNR, CDR2 FQNEAQ (reference sequence). CDR3 residues: CASSSDRNFYGYTF. CDR3 in DNA: TGTGCCAGCAGCTCCGACAGGAACTTTTATGGCTACACCTTC. Filled out from reference TRBV7-9 and TRBJ1-2, the complete variable domain reads DTGVSQNPRHKITKRGQNVTFRCDPISEHNRLYWYRQTLGQGPEFLTYFQNEAQLEKSRLLSDRFSAERPKGSFSTLEIQRTEQGDSAMYLCASSSDRNFYGYTFGSGTRLTVV.

This clonotype was seen at least ten times. Found in a library prepared for alpha chains, this beta chain is an off-target read, and its abundance has little meaning. V gene TRBV19 combines with J gene TRBJ1-4; 11 nucleotides line up with TRBD1. Germline CDR1 is LNHDA and CDR2 is SQIVND (reference sequence). The CDR3 extends over 17 amino acids. Trimming cost V 3 bases and J 3 bases; bases outside gene matches: 6. CDR3: CASSIRTGGESNEKLFF. CDR3 coding DNA: TGTGCCAGTAGTATCCGGACAGGGGGCGAATCTAATGAAAAACTGTTTTTT.

This clonotype was found many times. In a library made to pick up alpha chains, this beta chain is a stray read with a size that means little. Written as DNA, the CDR3 is TGCAGTGCTAGGGATAGTGGGAACACTGAAGCTTTCTTT. As protein: CSARDSGNTEAFF. The rearrangement uses TRBV20-1 and TRBJ1-1; D gene unclear. The germline V gene encodes CDR1 DFQATT and CDR2 SNEGSKA (reference sequence). V was pared by 3 bases and J by 1 base, with 9 bases between. CDR3 length: 13 residues.

This clonotype has a count of ten or more. Found in a library prepared for alpha chains, this beta chain is an off-target read, and its abundance has little meaning. The CDR3 region is CSARGSWGNTIYF. The CDR3 DNA reads TGCAGTGCTAGAGGGTCTTGGGGAAACACCATATATTTT. This sequence joins TRBV20-1 and TRBJ1-3; no firm D call. The germline V gene has CDR1 DFQATT and CDR2 SNEGSKA (reference sequence). Trimming cost V 1 base and J 4 bases, with 8 bases left between them. CDR3 length: 13 amino acids.

The table lists this clonotype with many counts. This beta chain turned up in a library designed for alpha chains; as an off-target read, its abundance says little. The chain has TRBV27 and TRBJ2-7; D may be TRBD2 (6 bases). The CDR3 extends over 14 amino acids. CDR1 is MNHEY and CDR2 is SMNVEV in the germline V gene (reference sequence). Trimming cost V 2 bases and J 0 bases, with 8 bases left between them. The CDR3 reads CASSLGGYSYEQYF. The CDR3 nucleotides are TGTGCCAGCAGTTTAGGGGGGTACTCCTACGAGCAGTACTTC.

This clonotype was counted many times. Found in a library prepared for alpha chains, this beta chain is an off-target read, and its abundance has little meaning. The chain uses TRBV20-1 and TRBJ1-5, with a tentative D call TRBD1 (6 bases). Germline values: CDR1 DFQATT, CDR2 SNEGSKA (reference sequence). The CDR3 loop spans 12 amino acids. V dropped 5 bases and J dropped 4 bases, with 9 bases sitting between them. CDR3 nucleotides: TGCAGTGCTGGACAGTCGAATCAGCCCCAGCATTTT. It is translated as CSAGQSNQPQHF.

This clonotype has at least ten counts. A library prepared for alpha chains yielded this beta chain as an off-target read; its size is of little meaning. The genes are TRBV5-1 and TRBJ2-7; 13 nucleotides match TRBD2. The CDR3 is 14 residues long. Germline CDR1 and CDR2: SGHRS and YFSETQ. Trimming cost V 4 bases and J 5 bases; bases outside gene matches: 3. The CDR3 spells CASSPGLAGDEQYF. Written as DNA, the CDR3 is TGCGCCAGCAGCCCTGGACTAGCGGGGGACGAGCAGTACTTC.

At least ten counts were recorded for this clonotype. The size of this beta chain means little, since it is a stray read in a library made for alpha chains. The rearrangement uses TRBV20-1 and TRBJ2-3; TRBD2 aligns across 8 bases. CDR1 DFQATT and CDR2 SNEGSKA come from the germline V gene (reference sequence). Losses at the gene ends were 5 bases for V and 8 bases for J; bases not matched to a gene: 12. CDR3 length: 14 amino acids. Written as DNA, the CDR3 is TGCAGTGCTGGACTATCGGGGGGGCCGCGTACGCAGTATTTT. Translation gives CSAGLSGGPRTQYF.

This clonotype has a count of ten or more. In a library made to pick up alpha chains, this beta chain is a stray read with a size that means little. The DNA of the CDR3 is TGTGCCAGCTCACGGACTAGCGGGGGGGAGACCCAGTACTTC. Its translation is CASSRTSGGETQYF. The genes are TRBV18 and TRBJ2-5; TRBD2 matches at 14 bases. CDR3 size: 14 residues. Germline assignment: CDR1 KGHSH and CDR2 LQKENI. V trimming: 4 bases; J trimming: 5 bases; junction bases outside the gene matches: 0.

This clonotype was counted ten times or more. This beta chain came through as a stray read in a library set up for alpha chains, and its size says little. The chain couples TRBV7-9 to TRBJ1-1, with a tentative D call TRBD1 (6 bases). CDR3 length: 14 residues. The V and J ends lost 5 bases and 3 bases respectively, with 13 bases between them. The V gene's germline CDR1 is SEHNR and CDR2 FQNEAQ (reference sequence). CDR3 in DNA: TGTGCCAGCAGCATCCAGGGGCGGGACACTGAAGCTTTCTTT. Its protein product is CASSIQGRDTEAFF.

This clonotype is medium-sized. The library was designed around alpha chains, so this beta chain is a stray read whose abundance carries little weight. V and J are TRBV7-2 and TRBJ2-2, with no clear D. Germline-derived CDR1 and CDR2 are SGHTA and FQGNSA. Deletions cut 3 bases from V and 6 bases from J, with 5 bases between. The CDR3 consists of 12 residues. The CDR3 DNA reads as TGTGCCAGCAGCTTGGATGCCGGGGAGCTGTTTTTT. This codes for CASSLDAGELFF.

This clonotype was picked up many times. Since the library was made to target alpha chains, this beta chain is a stray read and its abundance is not meaningful. This sequence joins TRBV6-2 or TRBV6-3 and TRBJ1-1; 7 bases agree with TRBD1. The CDR3 totals 14 residues. The trim removed 2 bases at V and 7 bases at J, leaving 7 bases unmatched. The V gene's germline CDR1 is MNHEY and CDR2 SVGEGT. CDR3 protein: CASSYPLGTVEAFF. CDR3 sequence (DNA): TGTGCCAGCAGTTACCCCCTCGGGACAGTTGAAGCTTTCTTT.

This clonotype was seen once. This beta chain lies outside the target of a library built for alpha chains; its clone size means little. V gene TRBV12-3 or TRBV12-4 combines with J gene TRBJ2-1; D might be TRBD1 (9 bases). Trimming took off 9 bases at V and 0 bases at J, with 27 bases between the two ends. This CDR3 is built from 19 residues. The CDR3 protein is CASRDGTGISGSSYNEQFF. The CDR3 DNA reads TGTGCCAGTAGGGATGGGACAGGGATAAGCGGGAGCTCCTACAATGAGCAGTTCTTC.

There are many counts of this clonotype. This beta chain is off target for a library built for alpha chains, so its abundance means little. V gene TRBV6-2 or TRBV6-3 combines with J gene TRBJ1-1; no clear D gene. V was clipped by 7 bases and J by 0 bases, with 9 bases between them. Germline V gives CDR1 MNHEY, CDR2 SVGEGT. The CDR3 is 13 residues long. The DNA for the CDR3 is TGTGCCAGCATAGGGCGGCTGAACACTGAAGCTTTCTTT. It codes for CASIGRLNTEAFF.

Concerning this clonotype: The junction differs from germline at one of its ends, possibly a read error. This beta chain is a stray read from a library made for alpha chains; its abundance is not meaningful. This chain links TRBV25-1 with TRBJ1-1; 7 bases map to TRBD1. The CDR3 contains 13 residues. Germline V gives CDR1 MGHDK, CDR2 SYGVNS. This chain's CDR3 is CASSELGTVETFF. The CDR3 region has the DNA TGTGCCAGCAGTGAATTGGGGACAGTTGAAACTTTCTTT.